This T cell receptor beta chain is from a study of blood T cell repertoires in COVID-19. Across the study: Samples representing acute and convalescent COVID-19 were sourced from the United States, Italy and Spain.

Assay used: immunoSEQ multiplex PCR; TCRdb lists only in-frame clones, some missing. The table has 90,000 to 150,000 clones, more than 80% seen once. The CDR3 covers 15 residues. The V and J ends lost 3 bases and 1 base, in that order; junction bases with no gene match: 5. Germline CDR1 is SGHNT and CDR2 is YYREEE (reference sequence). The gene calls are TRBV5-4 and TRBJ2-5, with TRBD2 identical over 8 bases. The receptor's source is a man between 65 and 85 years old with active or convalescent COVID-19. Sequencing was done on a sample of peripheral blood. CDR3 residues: CASSSLAGLQETQYF. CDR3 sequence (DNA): TGTGCCAGCAGCTCCCTAGCGGGCCTCCAAGAGACCCAGTACTTC. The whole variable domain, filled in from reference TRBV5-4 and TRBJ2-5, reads ETGVTQSPTHLIKTRGQQVTLRCSSQSGHNTVSWYQQALGQGPQFIFQYYREEENGRGNFPPRFSGLQFPNYSSELNVNALELDDSALYLCASSSLAGLQETQYFGPGTRLLVL.